These T cell receptor beta chains were read from a single sample in a study of blood T cell repertoires in COVID-19. The assay was immunoSEQ multiplex PCR, and TCRdb's table has in-frame clones only and misses some. The sample lists over 95,000 clones; about four fifths were seen once. Specimen: peripheral blood. The source is a woman older than 75 with active or convalescent COVID-19. The CDR3 runs from the conserved cysteine through the conserved F or W. Fields, in order: J gene, V gene, CDR3 protein.

TRBJ2-7,TRBV2,CAGKTTTGGNEQYF
TRBJ1-2,TRBV11-2,CASSSYRGQRIDYGYTF
TRBJ1-1,TRBV5-1,CASSYPPGTGGMNTEAFF
TRBJ2-1,TRBV5-1,CASSLASGFYNEQFF
TRBJ1-2,TRBV27,CASRTRDRGLSGYTF
TRBJ1-6,TRBV14,CASSQEGTRNSPLHF
TRBJ1-1,TRBV5-1,CASSKDRGVTEAFF
TRBJ2-5,TRBV9,CASSVDPSGRMQETQYF
TRBJ1-4,TRBV5-1,CASSLGSAAVAEKLFF
TRBJ2-1,TRBV6-5,CASKMAGGPGEQFF
TRBJ2-7,TRBV9,CASSPRAGSSYEQYF
TRBJ2-7,TRBV7-9,CASSSTSQTGTVEQYF
TRBJ2-1,TRBV9,CASSLLPGGEAGNEQFF
TRBJ1-6,TRBV28,CASSFLVSYNSPLHF
TRBJ2-6,TRBV7-3,CASSSNRGSSGANVLTF
TRBJ1-2,TRBV29-1,CSVESDLAYGYTF
TRBJ1-3,TRBV9,CASSVGSVSSGNTIYF